The sequence of this T cell receptor beta chain was determined in a study of technical replicates of blood from several donors. The germline CDR1 and CDR2 sequences are LNHDA and SQIVND (reference sequence). CDR3 length: 19 residues. The V and J ends lost 4 bases and 4 bases, in that order; junction bases with no gene match: 21. The method was immunoSEQ multiplex PCR; TCRdb's version includes in-frame clones alone and lacks a portion of them. The table records 76,000 or so clones, over 75% of them present only once. Sequenced material: T cells isolated from PBMCs. This TCR was recovered from a human donor in good health. The chain combines TRBV19 with TRBJ1-2, with 7 bases identical to TRBD1. Here the CDR3 DNA reads TGTGCCAGTAGTACCTTCCGGGACAGACGCATTTCGCCGATCTATGGCTACACCTTC. This codes for CASSTFRDRRISPIYGYTF.